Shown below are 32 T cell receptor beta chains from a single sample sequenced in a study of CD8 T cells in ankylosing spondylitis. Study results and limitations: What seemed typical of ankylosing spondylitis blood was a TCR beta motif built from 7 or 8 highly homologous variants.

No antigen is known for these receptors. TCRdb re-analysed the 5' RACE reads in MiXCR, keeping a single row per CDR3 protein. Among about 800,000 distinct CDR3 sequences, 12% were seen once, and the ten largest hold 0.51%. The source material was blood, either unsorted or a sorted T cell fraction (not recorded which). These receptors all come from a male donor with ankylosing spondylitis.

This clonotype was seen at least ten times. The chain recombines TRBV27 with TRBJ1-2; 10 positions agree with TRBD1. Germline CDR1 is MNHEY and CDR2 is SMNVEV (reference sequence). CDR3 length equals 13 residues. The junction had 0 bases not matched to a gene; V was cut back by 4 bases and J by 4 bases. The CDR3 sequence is CASSWDRGYGYTF. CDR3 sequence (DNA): TGTGCCAGCAGTTGGGACAGGGGCTATGGCTACACCTTC.

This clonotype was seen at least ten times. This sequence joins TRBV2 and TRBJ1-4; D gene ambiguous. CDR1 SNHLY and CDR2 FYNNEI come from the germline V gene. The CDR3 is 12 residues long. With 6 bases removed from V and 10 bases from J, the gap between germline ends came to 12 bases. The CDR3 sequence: CASSPREGKLFF. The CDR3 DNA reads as TGTGCCAGCAGCCCCCGGGAGGGAAAACTGTTTTTT.

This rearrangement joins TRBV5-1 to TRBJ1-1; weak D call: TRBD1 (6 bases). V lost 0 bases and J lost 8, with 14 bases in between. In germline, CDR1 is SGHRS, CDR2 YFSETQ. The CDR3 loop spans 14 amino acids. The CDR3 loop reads CASSLGQVGSEAFF. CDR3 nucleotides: TGCGCCAGCAGCTTGGGACAGGTTGGGTCCGAAGCTTTCTTT.

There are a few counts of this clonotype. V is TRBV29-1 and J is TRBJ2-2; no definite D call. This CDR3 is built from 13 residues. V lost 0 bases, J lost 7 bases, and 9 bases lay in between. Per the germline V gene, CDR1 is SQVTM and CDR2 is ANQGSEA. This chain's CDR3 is CSVEEWIGGELFF. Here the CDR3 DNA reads TGCAGCGTTGAAGAATGGATAGGCGGGGAGCTGTTTTTT.

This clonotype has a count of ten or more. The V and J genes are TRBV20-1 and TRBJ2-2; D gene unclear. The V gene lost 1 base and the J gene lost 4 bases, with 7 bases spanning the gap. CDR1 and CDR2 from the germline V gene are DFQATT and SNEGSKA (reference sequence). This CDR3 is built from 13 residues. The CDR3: CSARGLTTGELFF. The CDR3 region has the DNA TGCAGTGCTAGAGGACTGACCACCGGGGAGCTGTTTTTT.

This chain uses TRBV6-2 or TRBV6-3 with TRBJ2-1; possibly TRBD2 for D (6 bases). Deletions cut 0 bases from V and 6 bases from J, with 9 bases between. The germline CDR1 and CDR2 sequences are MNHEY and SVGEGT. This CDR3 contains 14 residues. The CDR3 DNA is TGTGCCAGCAGTTACTCTTTGGGGGGCAATGAGCAGTTCTTC. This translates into CASSYSLGGNEQFF.

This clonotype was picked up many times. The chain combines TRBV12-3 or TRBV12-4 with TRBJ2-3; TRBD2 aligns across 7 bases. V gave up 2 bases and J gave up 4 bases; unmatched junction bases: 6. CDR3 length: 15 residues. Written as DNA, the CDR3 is TGTGCCAGCAGTTTACGCGGGAGTCCAGCAGATACGCAGTATTTT. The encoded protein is CASSLRGSPADTQYF.

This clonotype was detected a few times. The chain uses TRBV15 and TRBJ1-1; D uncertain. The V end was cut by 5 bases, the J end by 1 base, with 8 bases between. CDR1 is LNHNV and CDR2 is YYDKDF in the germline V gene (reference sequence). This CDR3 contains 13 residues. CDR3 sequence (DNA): TGTGCCACCAGCGCCCTGAAGAACACTGAAGCTTTCTTT. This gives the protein CATSALKNTEAFF.

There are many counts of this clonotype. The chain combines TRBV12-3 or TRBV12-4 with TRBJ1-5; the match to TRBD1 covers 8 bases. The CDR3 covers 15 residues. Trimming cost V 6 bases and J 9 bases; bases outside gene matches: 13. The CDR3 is CASRLRTGSNWPQHF. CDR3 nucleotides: TGTGCCAGCAGACTCAGGACAGGGTCAAATTGGCCCCAGCATTTT.

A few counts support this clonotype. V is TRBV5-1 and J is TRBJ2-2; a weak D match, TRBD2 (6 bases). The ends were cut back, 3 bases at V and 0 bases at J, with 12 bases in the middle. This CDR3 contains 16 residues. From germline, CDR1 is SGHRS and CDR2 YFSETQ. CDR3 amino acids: CASSSSGSANTGELFF. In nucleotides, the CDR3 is TGCGCCAGCAGCTCCTCCGGGAGCGCGAACACCGGGGAGCTGTTTTTT.

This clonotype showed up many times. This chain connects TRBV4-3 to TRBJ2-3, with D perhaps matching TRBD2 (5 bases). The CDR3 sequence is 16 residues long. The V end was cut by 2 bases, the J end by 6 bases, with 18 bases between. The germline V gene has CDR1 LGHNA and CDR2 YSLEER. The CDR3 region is CASSQTRTGLEDTQYF. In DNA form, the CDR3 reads TGCGCCAGCAGCCAAACAAGGACTGGGCTTGAGGATACGCAGTATTTT.

The CDR3 here is CASTRGRNYGYTF. DNA for the CDR3: TGCGCCAGCACGAGGGGCAGAAACTATGGCTACACCTTC. The chain joins TRBV4-3 to TRBJ1-2; D is perhaps TRBD1 (5 bases). Trimming removed 7 bases from V and 2 bases from J, with 11 bases in between. Germline V gene lookup returns CDR1 LGHNA and CDR2 YSLEER. There are 13 residues in the CDR3.

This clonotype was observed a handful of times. The CDR3 loop is CASSRIGTAEETQYF. Here the CDR3 DNA reads TGCGCCAGCAGCCGTATCGGGACGGCTGAAGAGACCCAGTACTTC. The rearrangement uses TRBV5-1 and TRBJ2-5, with D possibly being TRBD1 or TRBD2 (5 bases each). With 4 bases removed from V and 3 bases from J, the gap between germline ends came to 16 bases. Germline assignment: CDR1 SGHRS and CDR2 YFSETQ. This CDR3 comprises 15 residues.

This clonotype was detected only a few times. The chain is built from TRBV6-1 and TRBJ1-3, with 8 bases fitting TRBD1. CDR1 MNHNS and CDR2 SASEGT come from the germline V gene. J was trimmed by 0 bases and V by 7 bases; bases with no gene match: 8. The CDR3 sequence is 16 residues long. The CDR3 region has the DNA TGTGCCAGCACCCGACAGGGGCTTAACTCTGGAAACACCATATATTTT. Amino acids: CASTRQGLNSGNTIYF.

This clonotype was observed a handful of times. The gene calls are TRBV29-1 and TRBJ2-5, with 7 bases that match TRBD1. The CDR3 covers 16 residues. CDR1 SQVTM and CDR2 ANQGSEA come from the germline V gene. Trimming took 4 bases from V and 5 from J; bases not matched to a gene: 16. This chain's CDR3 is CSVATTGDADLETQYF. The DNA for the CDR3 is TGCAGCGTTGCCACTACAGGGGATGCGGACTTGGAGACCCAGTACTTC.

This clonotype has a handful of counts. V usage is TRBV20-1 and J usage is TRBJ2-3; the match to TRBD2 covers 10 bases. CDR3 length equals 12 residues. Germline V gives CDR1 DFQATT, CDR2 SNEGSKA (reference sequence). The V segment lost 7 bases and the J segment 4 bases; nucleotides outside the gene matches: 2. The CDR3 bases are TGCAGTGTTAGCGGGAGGCCAGATACGCAGTATTTT. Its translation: CSVSGRPDTQYF.

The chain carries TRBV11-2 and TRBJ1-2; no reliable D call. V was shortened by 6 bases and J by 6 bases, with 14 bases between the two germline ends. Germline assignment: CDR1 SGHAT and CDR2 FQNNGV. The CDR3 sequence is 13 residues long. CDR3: CASRVGQTHGYTF. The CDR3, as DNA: TGTGCCAGCAGGGTAGGGCAGACACATGGCTACACCTTC.

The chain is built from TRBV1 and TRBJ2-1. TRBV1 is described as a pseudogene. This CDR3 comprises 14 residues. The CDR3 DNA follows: TGCACCAGCAGCACCCAACCCACATACGATGAGCAGTTCTTC. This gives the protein CTSSTQPTYDEQFF.

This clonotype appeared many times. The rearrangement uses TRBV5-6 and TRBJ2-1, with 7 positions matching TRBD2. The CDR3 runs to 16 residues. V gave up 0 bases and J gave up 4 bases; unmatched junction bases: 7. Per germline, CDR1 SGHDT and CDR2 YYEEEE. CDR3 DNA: TGTGCCAGCAGCTTGGTAACTCTAGCGGATTACAATGAGCAGTTCTTC. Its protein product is CASSLVTLADYNEQFF. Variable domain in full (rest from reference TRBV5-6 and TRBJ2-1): DAGVTQSPTHLIKTRGQQVTLRCSPKSGHDTVSWYQQALGQGPQFIFQYYEEEERQRGNFPDRFSGHQFPNYSSELNVNALLLGDSALYLCASSLVTLADYNEQFFGPGTRLTVL.

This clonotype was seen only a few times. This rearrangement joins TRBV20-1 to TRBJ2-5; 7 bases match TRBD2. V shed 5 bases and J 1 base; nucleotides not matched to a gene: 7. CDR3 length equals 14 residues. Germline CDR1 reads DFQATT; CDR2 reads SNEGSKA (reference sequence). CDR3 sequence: CSARPRTSQETQYF. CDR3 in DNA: TGCAGTGCTCGACCCCGGACTAGCCAAGAGACCCAGTACTTC.

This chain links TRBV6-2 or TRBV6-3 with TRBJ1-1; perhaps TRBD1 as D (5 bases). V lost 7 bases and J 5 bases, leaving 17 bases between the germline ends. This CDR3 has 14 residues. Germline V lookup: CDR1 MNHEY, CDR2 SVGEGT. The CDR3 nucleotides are TGTGCCAGCACTGGGGCACCCCGGGGGACTGAAGCTTTCTTT. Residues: CASTGAPRGTEAFF.

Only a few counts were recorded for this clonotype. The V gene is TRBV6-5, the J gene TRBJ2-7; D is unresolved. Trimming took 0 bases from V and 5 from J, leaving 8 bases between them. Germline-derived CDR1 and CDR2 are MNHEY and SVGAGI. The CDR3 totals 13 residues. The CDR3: CASSYSELDEQYF. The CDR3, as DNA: TGTGCCAGCAGTTACTCCGAACTGGACGAGCAGTACTTC.

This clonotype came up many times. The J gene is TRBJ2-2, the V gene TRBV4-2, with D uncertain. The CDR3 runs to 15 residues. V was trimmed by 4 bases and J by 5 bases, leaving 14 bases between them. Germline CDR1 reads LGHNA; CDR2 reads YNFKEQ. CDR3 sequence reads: CASSPPESRTGELFF. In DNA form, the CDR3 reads TGTGCCAGCAGCCCCCCAGAAAGCCGTACCGGGGAGCTGTTTTTT.

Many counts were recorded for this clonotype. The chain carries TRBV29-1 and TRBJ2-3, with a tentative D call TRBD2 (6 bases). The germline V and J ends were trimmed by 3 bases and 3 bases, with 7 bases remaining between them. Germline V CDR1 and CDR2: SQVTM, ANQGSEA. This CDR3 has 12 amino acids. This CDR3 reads CSVERGTDTQYF. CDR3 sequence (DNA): TGCAGCGTTGAGCGGGGAACAGATACGCAGTATTTT.

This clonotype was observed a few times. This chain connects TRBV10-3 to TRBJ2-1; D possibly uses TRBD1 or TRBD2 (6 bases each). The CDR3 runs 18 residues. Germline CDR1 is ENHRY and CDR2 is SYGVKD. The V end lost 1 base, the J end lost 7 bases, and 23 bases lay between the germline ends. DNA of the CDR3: TGTGCCATCAGTGAGTACCCAAGGCCGACTAGGGGGGCTAATGAGCAGTTCTTC. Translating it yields CAISEYPRPTRGANEQFF.

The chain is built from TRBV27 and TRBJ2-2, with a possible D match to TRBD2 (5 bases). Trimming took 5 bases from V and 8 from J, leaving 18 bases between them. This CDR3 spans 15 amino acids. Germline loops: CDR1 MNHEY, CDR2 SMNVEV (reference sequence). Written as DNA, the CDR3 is TGTGCCAGCAGTCAATTCGCGGGTTTCGCGGGGGAGCTGTTTTTT. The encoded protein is CASSQFAGFAGELFF.

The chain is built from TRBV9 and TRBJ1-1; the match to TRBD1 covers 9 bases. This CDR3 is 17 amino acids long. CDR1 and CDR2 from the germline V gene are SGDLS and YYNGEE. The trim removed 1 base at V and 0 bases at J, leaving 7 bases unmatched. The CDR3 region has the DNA TGTGCCAGCAGCGTATTAGGGACAGGGTTCATGAACACTGAAGCTTTCTTT. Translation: CASSVLGTGFMNTEAFF.

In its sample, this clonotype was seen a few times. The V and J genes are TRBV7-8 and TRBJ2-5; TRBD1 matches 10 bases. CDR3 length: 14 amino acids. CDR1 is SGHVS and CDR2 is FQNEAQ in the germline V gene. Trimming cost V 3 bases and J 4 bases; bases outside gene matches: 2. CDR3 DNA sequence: TGTGCCAGCAGCTTGAGGGACAGGGGAGAGACCCAGTACTTC. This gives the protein CASSLRDRGETQYF.

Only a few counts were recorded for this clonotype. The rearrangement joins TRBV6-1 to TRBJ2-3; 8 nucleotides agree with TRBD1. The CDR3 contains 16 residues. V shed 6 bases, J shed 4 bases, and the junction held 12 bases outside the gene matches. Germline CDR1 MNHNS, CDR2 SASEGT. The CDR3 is CASRHGGQVRSDTQYF. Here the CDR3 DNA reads TGTGCCAGCAGACACGGGGGACAGGTCCGATCAGATACGCAGTATTTT.

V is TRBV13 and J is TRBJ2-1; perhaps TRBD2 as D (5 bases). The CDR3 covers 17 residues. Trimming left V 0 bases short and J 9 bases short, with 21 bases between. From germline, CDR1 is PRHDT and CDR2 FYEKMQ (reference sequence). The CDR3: CASSLGGFRTSEGEQFF. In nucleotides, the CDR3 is TGTGCCAGCAGCTTAGGAGGGTTTAGAACCAGCGAGGGTGAGCAGTTCTTC. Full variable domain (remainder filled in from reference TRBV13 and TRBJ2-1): AAGVIQSPRHLIKEKRETATLKCYPIPRHDTVYWYQQGPGQDPQFLISFYEKMQSDKGSIPDRFSAQQFSDYHSELNMSSLELGDSALYFCASSLGGFRTSEGEQFFGPGTRLTVL.

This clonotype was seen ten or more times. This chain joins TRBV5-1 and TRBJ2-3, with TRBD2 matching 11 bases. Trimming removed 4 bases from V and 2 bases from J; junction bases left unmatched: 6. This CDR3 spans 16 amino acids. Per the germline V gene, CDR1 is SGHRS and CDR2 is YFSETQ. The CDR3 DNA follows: TGCGCCAGCAGCCCCGGGACTAGCGGTTCCACAGATACGCAGTATTTT. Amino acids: CASSPGTSGSTDTQYF.

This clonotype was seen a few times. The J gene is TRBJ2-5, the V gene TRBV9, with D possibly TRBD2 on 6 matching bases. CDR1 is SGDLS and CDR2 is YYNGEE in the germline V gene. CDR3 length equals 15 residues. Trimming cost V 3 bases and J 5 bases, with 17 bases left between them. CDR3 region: CASSGRGLRTETQYF. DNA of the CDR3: TGTGCCAGCAGCGGAAGGGGACTTCGGACGGAGACCCAGTACTTC.